The 17 T cell receptor beta chains in this list originate from one sample, sequenced in a study of cytomegalovirus exposure and HLA in healthy donors. PCR was performed using 60 Vbeta and 13 Jbeta primers. Assay used: immunoSEQ multiplex PCR; TCRdb lists only in-frame clones, some missing. The repertoire includes about 120,000 clones, around 77% of them detected once, and about 10% sits in the top ten. Sequenced: PBMCs. The receptors originated from a man aged 35 to 55 in good health and CMV-seropositive.

The chain has TRBV20-1 and TRBJ2-7, with 11 nucleotides matching TRBD1. V lost 8 bases and J lost 5; bases outside the gene matches: 2. Germline CDR1 and CDR2: DFQATT and SNEGSKA (reference sequence). This CDR3 is built from 11 residues. In DNA form, the CDR3 reads TGCAGTAGGGACAGGGGGAACGAGCAGTACTTC. Its protein is CSRDRGNEQYF.

The V gene is TRBV15, the J gene TRBJ1-5, with 9 bases matching TRBD1. The CDR3 length is 15 residues. With 1 base clipped from V and 7 bases from J, the junction kept 5 bases outside the gene matches. Germline CDR1 LNHNV, CDR2 YYDKDF (reference sequence). The DNA for the CDR3 is TGTGCCACCAGCAGAGTTGGACAGGGGTGGCAGCCCCAGCATTTT. This translates into CATSRVGQGWQPQHF.

This rearrangement joins TRBV4-1 to TRBJ2-2, with 7 bases fitting TRBD1. CDR1 MGHRA and CDR2 YSYEKL come from the germline V gene. The junction had 15 bases not matched to a gene; V was cut back by 5 bases and J by 3 bases. CDR3 size: 18 residues. CDR3 in DNA: TGCGCCAGCAGCTTCAGTGGGGGCACAGGGGCGGACACCGGGGAGCTGTTTTTT. This gives the protein CASSFSGGTGADTGELFF.

This clone was recorded only once. The rearrangement joins TRBV2 to TRBJ1-3, with D hard to call. The V and J ends lost 7 bases and 3 bases respectively, with 16 bases between them. This CDR3 has 15 amino acids. In germline, CDR1 is SNHLY, CDR2 FYNNEI. The CDR3 DNA reads TGTGCCAGCACTAGGGAGGGAGCTCTTGGAAACACCATATATTTT. Translated, it gives CASTREGALGNTIYF.

This chain uses TRBV19 with TRBJ1-4, with 7 positions matching TRBD1. The CDR3 sequence is 13 residues long. The ends lost 7 bases at V and 7 bases at J; junction bases unmatched: 6. The V gene's germline CDR1 is LNHDA and CDR2 SQIVND (reference sequence). CDR3 coding DNA: TGTGCCAGTAAGGAGGGGGCTGGTGAAAAACTGTTTTTT. Protein: CASKEGAGEKLFF.

Points on this clone: Germline and junction disagree at one end, which may indicate a read error. This chain links TRBV4-3 with TRBJ2-6; 7 nucleotides agree with TRBD1. The CDR3 totals 18 residues. Germline CDR1 is LGHNA and CDR2 is YSLEER. The CDR3 is CASSQVKGASSGANGLTF. CDR3 coding DNA: TGCGCCAGCAGCCAAGTGAAGGGGGCCTCCTCTGGGGCCAACGGCCTGACTTTC.

The rearrangement uses TRBV4-3 and TRBJ2-1; 8 nucleotides agree with TRBD2. V was clipped by 0 bases and J by 6 bases; unmatched bases: 10. This CDR3 region has 17 residues. Germline-derived CDR1 and CDR2 are LGHNA and YSLEER. The CDR3 DNA reads as TGCGCCAGCAGCCAAGATCTGAGCGGGGGTTATGGCAATGAGCAGTTCTTC. As protein: CASSQDLSGGYGNEQFF.

The rearrangement joins TRBV4-2 to TRBJ1-2, with D tentatively TRBD1 (6 bases). Trimming removed 1 base at V and 0 bases at J, with 9 bases between. The CDR3 runs 15 residues. Germline V lookup: CDR1 LGHNA, CDR2 YNFKEQ. The CDR3 DNA sequence: TGTGCCAGCAGCCAAGGGGACATAACTAACTATGGCTACACCTTC. Translating it yields CASSQGDITNYGYTF.

This clone was recorded once. DNA of the CDR3: TGTGCCAGCAGTGGTTTTCCGGGACGGGACAGTAGAATTGGAAACACCATATATTTT. Protein product: CASSGFPGRDSRIGNTIYF. The rearrangement joins TRBV2 to TRBJ1-3; 7 positions agree with TRBD1. V trimming: 4 bases; J trimming: 3 bases; junction bases outside the gene matches: 18. There are 19 residues in the CDR3. Germline V gives CDR1 SNHLY, CDR2 FYNNEI.

The chain uses TRBV10-2 and TRBJ2-2; maybe TRBD2 (7 bases). Germline values: CDR1 WSHSY, CDR2 SAAADI. V was cut by 1 base and J by 5 bases, with 14 bases left in between. This CDR3 is 16 amino acids long. Written as DNA, the CDR3 is TGCGCCAGCAGTGAGTGGGGGGGGCAGGTGACCGGGGAGCTGTTTTTT. Translating gives CASSEWGGQVTGELFF.

A word on this clone: Other DNA sequences in the sample encode the same CDR3. This chain links TRBV27 with TRBJ1-6; 9 nucleotides match TRBD1. V lost 2 bases, J lost 13 bases, and 12 bases stayed unmatched. From germline, CDR1 is MNHEY and CDR2 SMNVEV (reference sequence). The CDR3 consists of 16 residues. For the CDR3, the DNA is TGTGCCAGCAGTTTAGAAGGGTCCGGGACAGGGCGGCCCCTCCACTTT. This encodes CASSLEGSGTGRPLHF.

A word on this clone: This CDR3 is also generated by other DNA sequences in the sample. CDR3 sequence: CASSMGGAQPQHF. The CDR3, as DNA: TGTGCCAGTAGTATGGGTGGGGCCCAGCCCCAGCATTTT. The rearrangement uses TRBV19 and TRBJ1-5; the D gene is possibly TRBD1 (5 bases). The V end lost 3 bases, the J end lost 7 bases, and 10 bases lay between the germline ends. The CDR3 has 13 amino acids. CDR1 is LNHDA and CDR2 is SQIVND in the germline V gene (reference sequence).

The V gene is TRBV7-9, the J gene TRBJ2-7; 8 nucleotides align to TRBD1. The ends lost 5 bases at V and 6 bases at J; junction bases unmatched: 12. The CDR3 covers 15 residues. The germline CDR1 and CDR2 sequences are SEHNR and FQNEAQ (reference sequence). The CDR3 loop is CASSPGGQDISEQYF. CDR3 DNA sequence: TGTGCCAGCAGCCCCGGGGGACAGGATATCAGCGAGCAGTACTTC.

This chain connects TRBV11-3 to TRBJ2-1, with TRBD1 identical over 7 bases. The CDR3 has 12 residues. V was clipped by 8 bases and J by 9 bases; unmatched bases: 7. Germline V CDR1 and CDR2: SGHNT, YENEEA. The CDR3 nucleotides read TGTGCCAGCGAAGGGGGCAGTCCTGAGCAGTTCTTC. Amino acids: CASEGGSPEQFF.

This clone was picked up a small number of times. The chain uses TRBV7-2 and TRBJ1-2; D remains unclear. This CDR3 spans 15 amino acids. The V and J ends lost 3 bases and 2 bases respectively, with 13 bases between them. The V gene's germline CDR1 is SGHTA and CDR2 FQGNSA. The CDR3 reads CASSFVSQSNYGYTF. The DNA of the CDR3 is TGTGCCAGCAGCTTTGTATCCCAGTCGAACTATGGCTACACCTTC.

This chain joins TRBV10-2 and TRBJ2-5, with a tentative D call TRBD1 (5 bases). The germline gives CDR1 WSHSY, CDR2 SAAADI. The V and J ends lost 4 bases and 5 bases respectively, with 8 bases between them. The CDR3 sequence is 12 residues long. CDR3 DNA: TGCGCCAGCAGTGTTGGGGCGGAGACCCAGTACTTC. This translates into CASSVGAETQYF.

This clone was recorded only once. V is TRBV6-1 and J is TRBJ1-2, with D tentatively TRBD1 (6 bases). CDR1 is MNHNS, CDR2 SASEGT, per germline. Trimming took 0 bases from V and 0 from J, leaving 11 bases between them. The CDR3 covers 16 residues. CDR3 sequence reads: CASSEAGGKANYGYTF. The CDR3 DNA reads as TGTGCCAGCAGTGAAGCAGGGGGAAAAGCTAACTATGGCTACACCTTC.